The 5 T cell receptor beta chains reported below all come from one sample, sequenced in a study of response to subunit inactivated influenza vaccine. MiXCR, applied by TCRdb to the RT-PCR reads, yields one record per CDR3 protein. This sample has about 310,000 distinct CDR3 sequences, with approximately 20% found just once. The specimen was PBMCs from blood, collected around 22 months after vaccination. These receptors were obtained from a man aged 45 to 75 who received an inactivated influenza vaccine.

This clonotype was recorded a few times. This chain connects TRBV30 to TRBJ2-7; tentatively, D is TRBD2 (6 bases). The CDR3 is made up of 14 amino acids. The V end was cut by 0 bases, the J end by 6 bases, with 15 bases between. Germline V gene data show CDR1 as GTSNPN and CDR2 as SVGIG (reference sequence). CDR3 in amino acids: CAWSVSLTEGEQYF. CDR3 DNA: TGTGCCTGGAGTGTATCATTAACGGAGGGCGAGCAGTACTTC.

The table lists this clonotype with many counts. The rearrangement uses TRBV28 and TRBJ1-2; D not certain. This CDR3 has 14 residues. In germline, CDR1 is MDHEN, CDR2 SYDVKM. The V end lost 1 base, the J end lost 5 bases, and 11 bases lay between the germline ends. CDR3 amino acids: CASSLSTNFYGYTF. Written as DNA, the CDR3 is TGTGCCAGCAGTTTATCTACAAACTTTTATGGCTACACCTTC.

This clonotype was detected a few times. CDR3: CASSLGHGWGADTQYF. The CDR3 DNA is TGTGCCAGCAGTTTGGGGCACGGATGGGGCGCAGATACGCAGTATTTT. This chain connects TRBV28 to TRBJ2-3; possible D gene TRBD1, 5 bases. The CDR3 length is 16 residues. Trimming removed 3 bases from V and 4 bases from J, with 17 bases in between. Germline CDR1 and CDR2: MDHEN and SYDVKM.

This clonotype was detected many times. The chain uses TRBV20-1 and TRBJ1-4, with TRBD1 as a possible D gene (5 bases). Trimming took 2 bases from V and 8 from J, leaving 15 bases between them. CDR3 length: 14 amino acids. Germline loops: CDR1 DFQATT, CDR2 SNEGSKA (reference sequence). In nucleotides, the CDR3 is TGCAGTGCTAGATTTATGGGACTAGGGGAAAAACTGTTTTTT. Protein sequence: CSARFMGLGEKLFF.

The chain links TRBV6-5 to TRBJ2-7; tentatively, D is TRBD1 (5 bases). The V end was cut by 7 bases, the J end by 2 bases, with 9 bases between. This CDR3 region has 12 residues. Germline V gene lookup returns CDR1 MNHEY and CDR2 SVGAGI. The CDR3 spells CASMSGPYEQYF. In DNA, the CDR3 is TGTGCCAGCATGTCAGGGCCCTACGAGCAGTACTTC.